This TCR beta chain was obtained from a study of control samples from healthy donors and cancer patients. Profiled with immunoSEQ multiplex PCR; TCRdb holds only in-frame clones, not every one. Of under 450,000 clones listed, 80% to 95% are singletons. Trimming left V 2 bases short and J 1 base short, with 5 bases between. This CDR3 comprises 13 residues. Germline CDR1 and CDR2: SNHLY and FYNNEI. Sequenced sample: PBMCs. The clonotype comes from a middle-aged man with head and neck cancer. The V gene is TRBV2, the J gene TRBJ1-1; no clear D. This CDR3 reads CASSELRNTEAFF. CDR3 DNA sequence: TGTGCCAGCAGTGAACTCAGGAACACTGAAGCTTTCTTT.